The clone carrying this TCR beta chain came up a few times. Its antigen remains unidentified. The record originates from a study of response to subunit inactivated influenza vaccine. The study, taken as a whole, reports: Each seasonal influenza vaccination, the authors suggested, recruits few new T cells.

TCRdb re-analysed the RT-PCR reads in MiXCR, keeping a single row per CDR3 protein. The sample shows hundreds of thousands of distinct CDR3 sequences, roughly 15% of them seen only once. The length of the CDR3 is 16 residues. Deletions cut 1 base from V and 0 bases from J, with 7 bases between. The chain employs TRBV12-3 or TRBV12-4 and TRBJ2-6; D is unresolved. The receptor was derived from a man aged 50 to 60 who received an inactivated influenza vaccine. The sample in question was PBMCs from blood, obtained less than 15 days before vaccination. The DNA for the CDR3 is TGTGCCAGCAGTTTAGACAGCACCTCTGGGGCCAACGTCCTGACTTTC. Its translation is CASSLDSTSGANVLTF.